Here is one TCR beta chain with its context. Its target is unknown. The data were taken from a study of cytomegalovirus exposure and HLA in healthy donors. Findings of the study overall: Three CMV-associated chains were confirmed in vitro to be specific for CMV antigens. Most sequenced TCRs were rare (though some public TCRs occurred in many donors).

Only in-frame clones appear in the TCRdb table, and some are missing; sequencing was by immunoSEQ multiplex PCR. The data hold hundreds of thousands of clones, with over 65% observed a single time. The CDR3 length is 13 residues. Germline lookup yields CDR1 SNHLY and CDR2 FYNNEI. Deletions cut 1 base from V and 2 bases from J, with 5 bases between. This sequence originates from a woman under 30 in good health and CMV-seronegative. V and J are TRBV2 and TRBJ2-5; D ambiguous. The sequencing input was PBMCs. As DNA, the CDR3 is TGTGCCAGCAGTGAAGACAGTCAAGAGACCCAGTACTTC. It codes for CASSEDSQETQYF.